The clone carrying this T cell receptor (beta chain) appeared once. The data were taken from a study of blood T cell repertoires in COVID-19. Across the whole study: Whether acute or convalescent, the COVID-19 samples came from the United States, Italy and Spain. The analysed material was cDNA or gDNA that came from T cells, B-cell-depleted T cells, or PBMCs.

The germline gives CDR1 ENHRY, CDR2 SYGVKD. The V gene lost 10 bases and the J gene lost 2 bases, with 14 bases spanning the gap. The CDR3 covers 14 residues. As processed by the authors: Reference gene primer amplification in the assay estimated nucleated cell counts. The assay was immunoSEQ multiplex PCR, and TCRdb's table has in-frame clones only and misses some. That table is the source of V, J and clone size, and D and trimming were worked out from the DNA. In the table there are 70,000 to 100,000 clones, 90% of which are singletons. The gene calls are TRBV10-3 and TRBJ2-2; D is ambiguous. Sequencing input: peripheral blood. This clonotype was sampled from an elderly woman with active or convalescent COVID-19. The CDR3 DNA reads as TGTGCCAGTACTTTTACAGTAAACACCGGGGAGCTGTTTTTT. Protein: CASTFTVNTGELFF.